The 8 T cell receptor beta chains given below trace back to one sample, sequenced in a study of blood T cells in healthy people across ages. PCR was performed a second time for roughly 7 to 11 cycles using a sample-barcoded 5' primer and a J-beta primer mix. Each CDR3 protein is one row after TCRdb ran MiXCR on the 5' RACE reads. Seen here are around 870,000 distinct CDR3 sequences, 29% observed once, and the top ten hold approximately 15%. Sequenced input: blood. All receptors derive from a woman at least 80 years old in good health.

This clonotype has only a few counts. The chain carries TRBV18 and TRBJ1-1; 10 bases line up with TRBD1. CDR1 and CDR2 (germline): KGHSH, LQKENI. The CDR3 extends over 15 amino acids. Trimming took 3 bases from V and 5 from J; bases not matched to a gene: 6. The CDR3 sequence: CASSPPGTGVTEAFF. The CDR3 DNA is TGTGCCAGCTCACCGCCCGGGACAGGGGTGACTGAAGCTTTCTTT. The entire variable domain, with the rest obtained from reference TRBV18 and TRBJ1-1, is as follows: NAGVMQNPRHLVRRRGQEARLRCSPMKGHSHVYWYRQLPEEGLKFMVYLQKENIIDESGMPKERFSAEFPKEGPSILRIQQVVRGDSAAYFCASSPPGTGVTEAFFGQGTRLTVV.

This clonotype has at least ten counts. This chain links TRBV9 with TRBJ2-3; 9 nucleotides line up with TRBD1. V was clipped by 2 bases and J by 4 bases; unmatched bases: 8. The CDR3 covers 16 residues. Germline V gives CDR1 SGDLS, CDR2 YYNGEE. In DNA form, the CDR3 reads TGTGCCAGCAGCGTTGGGACAGGGACGCGCGCAGATACGCAGTATTTT. Translation gives CASSVGTGTRADTQYF.

This clonotype was counted between two and nine times. The chain links TRBV7-2 to TRBJ1-1; TRBD1 is a possible D gene (5 bases). V lost 3 bases to trimming and J lost 1 base, with 12 bases between them. Per the germline V gene, CDR1 is SGHTA and CDR2 is FQGNSA. This CDR3 is built from 15 residues. CDR3 nucleotide sequence: TGTGCCAGCAGCTTGTTGGGGACGGGGAACACTGAAGCTTTCTTT. Translated, it gives CASSLLGTGNTEAFF. The complete variable domain, with remaining parts taken from reference TRBV7-2 and TRBJ1-1, reads GAGVSQSPSNKVTEKGKDVELRCDPISGHTALYWYRQSLGQGLEFLIYFQGNSAPDKSGLPSDRFSAERTGGSVSTLTIQRTQQEDSAVYLCASSLLGTGNTEAFFGQGTRLTVV.

At least ten counts were recorded for this clonotype. The gene calls are TRBV29-1 and TRBJ2-3; the match to TRBD1 covers 7 bases. Unmatched junction bases numbered 11, after V lost 7 bases and J lost 4 bases. Germline CDR1 and CDR2: SQVTM and ANQGSEA. The CDR3 is 14 amino acids. Written as DNA, the CDR3 is TGCAGCGCCAGCTCCGGGACAGAGCCAGATACGCAGTATTTT. Translated, it gives CSASSGTEPDTQYF.

This chain links TRBV30 with TRBJ1-6; maybe TRBD1 (6 bases). CDR1 and CDR2 (germline): GTSNPN, SVGIG (reference sequence). The CDR3 loop spans 14 amino acids. V dropped 4 bases and J dropped 8 bases, with 15 bases sitting between them. CDR3 region: CAWNKLQGDSPLHF. DNA of the CDR3: TGTGCCTGGAACAAGTTACAGGGAGATTCACCCCTCCACTTT.

This clonotype has at least ten counts. The chain employs TRBV7-8 and TRBJ1-2, with a tentative D call TRBD1 (5 bases). The V and J ends lost 0 bases and 3 bases respectively, with 11 bases between them. The length of the CDR3 is 15 residues. Germline CDR1 is SGHVS and CDR2 is FQNEAQ. This CDR3 is CASSLAGLTHYGYTF. DNA for the CDR3: TGTGCCAGCAGCTTAGCGGGGCTGACTCACTATGGCTACACCTTC.

Details on this clonotype: Since a much larger clone is just one base distant, this may be a read error. The rearrangement links TRBV6-5 to TRBJ2-1, with TRBD2 matching 10 bases. Germline-derived CDR1 and CDR2 are MNHEY and SVGAGI. The CDR3 covers 15 residues. CDR3 residues: CAGSYGTSVNNEQFF. The CDR3, as DNA: TGTGCCGGCAGTTACGGGACTAGCGTTAACAATGAGCAGTTCTTC.

There are a few counts of this clonotype. V is TRBV18 and J is TRBJ2-7, with a tentative D call TRBD1 (6 bases). The CDR3 contains 12 residues. V lost 2 bases, J lost 7 bases, and 9 bases lay in between. Germline CDR1 is KGHSH and CDR2 is LQKENI. As DNA, the CDR3 is TGTGCCAGCTCACCAGAGACAGGAGAGCAGTACTTC. Translated: CASSPETGEQYF.